This entry lists 4 T cell receptor beta chains sequenced from one sample in a study of cytomegalovirus exposure and HLA in healthy donors. 60 Vbeta and 13 Jbeta primers were used in PCR. TCRdb's copy holds only in-frame clones and misses some; the assay was immunoSEQ multiplex PCR. The sample lists fewer than 250,000 clones; over 60% were seen once. The sequencing input was PBMCs. These receptors originate from a man aged 25 to 40 in good health and CMV-seropositive.

The CDR3 coding sequence is TGCAGCGCTTCCCCGGGACAGGGTCGCGAGCAGTACTTC. Translating it yields CSASPGQGREQYF. V is TRBV29-1 and J is TRBJ2-7, with 9 positions matching TRBD1. The J segment lost 6 bases and the V segment lost 7 bases, leaving 10 bases of the junction unmatched. Germline assignment: CDR1 SQVTM and CDR2 ANQGSEA. The CDR3 covers 13 residues.

This chain uses TRBV7-9 with TRBJ2-5, with unresolved D. Germline CDR1 SEHNR, CDR2 FQNEAQ (reference sequence). The V and J ends lost 5 bases and 5 bases respectively, with 6 bases between them. The CDR3 is 11 residues long. The CDR3 sequence: CASSSLETQYF. CDR3 nucleotides: TGTGCCAGCAGCAGCTTGGAGACCCAGTACTTC.

The rearrangement joins TRBV11-2 to TRBJ1-6; a weak D match, TRBD1 (6 bases). Germline loops: CDR1 SGHAT, CDR2 FQNNGV. The CDR3 length is 18 residues. V lost 4 bases and J lost 6, with 22 bases in between. The CDR3 loop is CASSSWGSGHRGNSPLHF. CDR3 DNA sequence: TGTGCCAGCAGCTCCTGGGGATCGGGACATAGGGGTAATTCACCCCTCCACTTT.

The rearrangement joins TRBV28 to TRBJ2-1; tentatively, D is TRBD2 (6 bases). From germline, CDR1 is MDHEN and CDR2 SYDVKM. This CDR3 is built from 18 residues. V lost 4 bases and J 7 bases, leaving 26 bases between the germline ends. The CDR3 sequence is CASSSPGGRPTTRNEQFF. In DNA, the CDR3 is TGTGCCAGCAGTTCCCCCGGGGGTCGACCGACGACTCGGAATGAGCAGTTCTTC.